This T cell receptor (beta chain) was identified during a study of cytomegalovirus exposure and HLA in healthy donors. Overall study results and limits: Reports credit the classifier with highly specific, highly sensitive diagnosis of cytomegalovirus status.

A remark on this clone: What it recognizes is unknown.

V gave up 5 bases and J gave up 4 bases; unmatched junction bases: 11. The germline V gene has CDR1 SGHAT and CDR2 FQNNGV. The CDR3 spans 15 residues. This PCR relied on a set of 60 Vbeta primers and 13 Jbeta primers. Measured with immunoSEQ multiplex PCR; TCRdb has only the in-frame clones, and not every one. Reported are approximately 82,000 clones; the ten largest clones contain 1.4% to 1.5%. The sequencing input was PBMCs. The receptor comes from a woman aged 55-75 years in good health and CMV-seronegative. This sequence joins TRBV11-2 and TRBJ2-7; 7 positions match TRBD2. The CDR3: CASSLADTTHYEQYF. DNA of the CDR3: TGTGCCAGCAGCCTAGCGGACACGACACATTACGAGCAGTACTTC.